The 27 T cell receptor beta chains in this list originate from one sample, sequenced in a study of blood T cell repertoires in COVID-19. Produced via immunoSEQ multiplex PCR; TCRdb's table is partial and in-frame only. This sample has about 54,000 clones, with approximately 88% found just once. Sequencing was performed on peripheral blood. These receptors all come from a human donor in a cohort sampled during active COVID-19.

CDR3 coding DNA: TGTGCCAGTAGTTCACAGGGGACGGCCTACGAGCAGTACTTC. Its protein product is CASSSQGTAYEQYF. This chain uses TRBV19 with TRBJ2-7; 7 bases agree with TRBD1. Germline CDR1 reads LNHDA; CDR2 reads SQIVND (reference sequence). V dropped 5 bases and J dropped 2; count of bases not matched to a gene: 6. The CDR3 has 14 residues.

The chain has TRBV16 and TRBJ1-5; 7 positions match TRBD1. Germline CDR1 and CDR2: KGHSY and FQNENV. The junction had 9 bases not matched to a gene; V was cut back by 3 bases and J by 7 bases. The CDR3 has 15 amino acids. The CDR3 bases are TGTGCCAGCAGCCACAATACAGGGGTTAACCAGCCCCAGCATTTT. Encoded protein: CASSHNTGVNQPQHF.

As to this clone: Mismatch with germline at one junction end may stem from a read error. The J gene is TRBJ2-3, the V gene TRBV5-1; 10 bases align to TRBD1. Germline V gene lookup returns CDR1 SGHRS and CDR2 YFSETQ. This CDR3 comprises 12 residues. CDR3 nucleotides: TGCGCCAGCAGCTTGGGTATGGGACAGGGGCTATTT. It translates to CASSLGMGQGLF.

The V and J genes are TRBV10-1 and TRBJ1-1; 12 nucleotides match TRBD1. CDR1 and CDR2 (germline): WNHNN, SYGVQD (reference sequence). V trimming: 0 bases; J trimming: 1 base; junction bases outside the gene matches: 6. The CDR3 runs to 18 residues. The CDR3 protein is CASSESRDRGLENTEAFF. The CDR3 DNA is TGCGCCAGCAGTGAGTCGAGGGACAGGGGGCTTGAGAACACTGAAGCTTTCTTT.

The chain employs TRBV19 and TRBJ1-2; 12 nucleotides align to TRBD1. CDR3 size: 17 residues. The germline CDR1 and CDR2 sequences are LNHDA and SQIVND (reference sequence). The V gene end was trimmed by 4 bases and the J gene end by 0 bases; junction bases not matched to a gene: 6. CDR3 nucleotides: TGTGCCAGTAGTACATCCGGGACAGGGGGCTCTAACTATGGCTACACCTTC. Residues: CASSTSGTGGSNYGYTF.

The J gene is TRBJ1-1, the V gene TRBV11-2; no firm D call. V dropped 0 bases and J dropped 10 bases, with 15 bases sitting between them. In germline, CDR1 is SGHAT, CDR2 FQNNGV. The CDR3 has 14 amino acids. The CDR3 DNA reads as TGTGCCAGCAGCTTAGATCGGGGTGTAGTTGTAGCTTTCTTT. Protein product: CASSLDRGVVVAFF.

The chain couples TRBV2 to TRBJ1-2; tentative D call: TRBD1 (5 bases). Germline V gene lookup returns CDR1 SNHLY and CDR2 FYNNEI. This CDR3 has 16 residues. V dropped 0 bases and J dropped 8 bases, with 19 bases sitting between them. Here the CDR3 reads CASSEALQGRRGGYTF. Written as DNA, the CDR3 is TGTGCCAGCAGTGAAGCGCTTCAGGGCCGTCGAGGAGGCTACACCTTC.

The chain joins TRBV19 to TRBJ1-5; D not certain. V was pared by 3 bases and J by 0 bases, with 12 bases between. The germline CDR1 and CDR2 sequences are LNHDA and SQIVND (reference sequence). This CDR3 has 16 residues. CDR3 DNA sequence: TGTGCCAGTAGTATTATGGGAGGGCTTAGCAATCAGCCCCAGCATTTT. Its protein is CASSIMGGLSNQPQHF. Filled out from reference TRBV19 and TRBJ1-5, the complete variable domain reads DGGITQSPKYLFRKEGQNVTLSCEQNLNHDAMYWYRQDPGQGLRLIYYSQIVNDFQKGDIAEGYSVSREKKESFPLTVTSAQKNPTAFYLCASSIMGGLSNQPQHFGDGTRLSIL.

The CDR3: CATRAGAEAFF. CDR3 DNA sequence: TGTGCCACCAGGGCGGGGGCTGAAGCTTTCTTT. The chain carries TRBV6-5 and TRBJ1-1, with a possible D match to TRBD1 (5 bases). CDR3 length: 11 amino acids. V lost 10 bases to trimming and J lost 6 bases, with 12 bases between them. Looked up from germline, CDR1 is MNHEY and CDR2 is SVGAGI.

CDR3 loop: CASSSGQAESPLHF. In nucleotides, the CDR3 is TGTGCCAGCAGCTCAGGACAGGCGGAGTCACCCCTCCACTTT. The V gene is TRBV3-1 (or the pseudogene TRBV3-2), the J gene TRBJ1-6, with 7 bases lining up with TRBD1. The trim removed 5 bases at V and 10 bases at J, leaving 8 bases unmatched. Per germline, CDR1 LGHDT and CDR2 YNNKEL (reference sequence). CDR3 length: 14 amino acids.

J is TRBJ2-7 and V is TRBV6-1, with D tentatively TRBD1 (5 bases). The germline V gene has CDR1 MNHNS and CDR2 SASEGT. The CDR3 is made up of 17 amino acids. Trimming removed 1 base at V and 7 bases at J, with 23 bases between. CDR3 loop: CASSEVLGRESLREQYF. CDR3 in DNA: TGTGCCAGCAGTGAAGTGTTGGGCAGGGAATCTCTACGAGAGCAGTACTTC.

This chain uses TRBV19 with TRBJ2-7, with D possibly TRBD1 on 5 matching bases. The length of the CDR3 is 13 residues. Germline assignment: CDR1 LNHDA and CDR2 SQIVND (reference sequence). V lost 6 bases, J lost 2 bases, and 11 bases lay in between. As DNA, the CDR3 is TGTGCCAGTAGGCAGGGTGGAACCTACGAGCAGTACTTC. Residues: CASRQGGTYEQYF.

This chain connects TRBV5-1 to TRBJ2-6, with D possibly being TRBD2 (7 bases). Trimming shortened V by 7 bases and J by 2 bases, and 19 bases separated the two germline ends. Germline CDR1 is SGHRS and CDR2 is YFSETQ. The CDR3 extends over 17 amino acids. The CDR3 is CASSGGGLATGANVLTF. In DNA form, the CDR3 reads TGCGCCAGCTCTGGGGGGGGCCTAGCTACTGGGGCCAACGTCCTGACTTTC.

This chain links TRBV5-4 with TRBJ2-1, with a possible D match to TRBD2 (5 bases). This CDR3 is built from 14 residues. Germline V CDR1 and CDR2: SGHNT, YYREEE (reference sequence). Trimming took off 0 bases at V and 9 bases at J, with 13 bases between the two ends. This CDR3 reads CASSLGWAAGEQFF. The CDR3 nucleotides read TGTGCCAGCAGCTTGGGATGGGCGGCGGGTGAGCAGTTCTTC. The whole variable domain, remainder taken from reference TRBV5-4 and TRBJ2-1, is ETGVTQSPTHLIKTRGQQVTLRCSSQSGHNTVSWYQQALGQGPQFIFQYYREEENGRGNFPPRFSGLQFPNYSSELNVNALELDDSALYLCASSLGWAAGEQFFGPGTRLTVL.

The rearrangement uses TRBV19 and TRBJ2-5; weak D call: TRBD2 (7 bases). The CDR3 runs to 15 residues. Germline V lookup: CDR1 LNHDA, CDR2 SQIVND (reference sequence). Trimming left V 4 bases short and J 2 bases short, with 14 bases between. The CDR3 bases are TGTGCCAGTAGTAAGGGGGGGGAATTTCAAGAGACCCAGTACTTC. Amino acids: CASSKGGEFQETQYF.

The gene calls are TRBV6-5 and TRBJ1-1, with D perhaps TRBD1 (5 bases). V dropped 11 bases and J dropped 1 base, with 20 bases sitting between them. There are 15 residues in the CDR3. The germline V gene has CDR1 MNHEY and CDR2 SVGAGI. CDR3 sequence reads: CACRRGDLENTEAFF. For the CDR3, the DNA is TGTGCCTGCCGTAGGGGCGACCTGGAGAACACTGAAGCTTTCTTT.

The chain couples TRBV2 to TRBJ2-5; D possibly corresponds to TRBD1 (5 bases). Trimming pared 8 bases from V and 5 bases from J, leaving 12 bases between. The CDR3 loop spans 12 amino acids. CDR1 and CDR2 from the germline V gene are SNHLY and FYNNEI. CDR3 sequence reads: CASLREGETQYF. CDR3 DNA: TGTGCCAGCCTCAGGGAAGGCGAGACCCAGTACTTC.

Only one count was recorded for this clone. The CDR3, as DNA: TGTGCCAGCAGCTCACTAGCGGGAGGGGACAATGAGCAGTTCTTC. As protein: CASSSLAGGDNEQFF. The chain has TRBV7-3 and TRBJ2-1, with 13 bases lining up with TRBD2. Germline trimming cut 4 bases from V and 5 bases from J; bases unmatched to any gene: 2. The CDR3 has 15 residues. Germline V lookup: CDR1 SGHTA, CDR2 FQGTGA.

The chain is built from TRBV5-1 and TRBJ1-4; D possibly corresponds to TRBD1 (6 bases). The ends were cut back, 0 bases at V and 8 bases at J, with 14 bases in the middle. Germline CDR1 SGHRS, CDR2 YFSETQ. The CDR3 is made up of 15 amino acids. In nucleotides, the CDR3 is TGCGCCAGCAGCTTGGCTCCAGGGGCGAGGGAAAAACTGTTTTTT. The encoded protein is CASSLAPGAREKLFF.

The chain is built from TRBV4-2 and TRBJ1-5, with D tentatively TRBD1 (5 bases). The CDR3 contains 15 residues. V was cut by 3 bases and J by 6 bases, with 15 bases left in between. Per the germline V gene, CDR1 is LGHNA and CDR2 is YNFKEQ. The CDR3 bases are TGTGCCAGCAGCCAGGGGCGGGGTGGGGGTCAGCCCCAGCATTTT. Translated: CASSQGRGGGQPQHF.

The gene calls are TRBV5-1 and TRBJ1-2; D is unresolved. CDR3 length: 11 residues. V was shortened by 4 bases and J by 13 bases, with 14 bases between the two germline ends. Germline V lookup: CDR1 SGHRS, CDR2 YFSETQ. The CDR3 loop is CASSTGNTCTF. CDR3 DNA sequence: TGCGCCAGCAGCACCGGGAACACGTGCACCTTC.

The CDR3 DNA follows: TGTGCCAGCAGCTTAGAAGGGACTTCCGCCTACGAGCAGTACTTC. Its translation is CASSLEGTSAYEQYF. The V call is TRBV11-2, the J call TRBJ2-7, with D tentatively TRBD2 (6 bases). The V end was cut by 0 bases, the J end by 2 bases, with 11 bases between. The CDR3 spans 15 residues. Germline V CDR1 and CDR2: SGHAT, FQNNGV. The whole variable domain, remainder taken from reference TRBV11-2 and TRBJ2-7, is EAGVAQSPRYKIIEKRQSVAFWCNPISGHATLYWYQQILGQGPKLLIQFQNNGVVDDSQLPKDRFSAERLKGVDSTLKIQPAKLEDSAVYLCASSLEGTSAYEQYFGPGTRLTVT.

Concerning this clone itself: The same CDR3 also results from other DNA sequences found in this sample. CDR3 region: CASSPGQGGETQYF. CDR3 sequence (DNA): TGTGCCAGCTCACCAGGACAGGGGGGAGAGACCCAGTACTTC. V is TRBV18 and J is TRBJ2-5, with 10 bases identical to TRBD1. The length of the CDR3 is 14 residues. Germline assignment: CDR1 KGHSH and CDR2 LQKENI. V was clipped by 2 bases and J by 4 bases; unmatched bases: 1. The full variable domain, in which reference TRBV18 and TRBJ2-5 provide the parts outside the CDR3, is NAGVMQNPRHLVRRRGQEARLRCSPMKGHSHVYWYRQLPEEGLKFMVYLQKENIIDESGMPKERFSAEFPKEGPSILRIQQVVRGDSAAYFCASSPGQGGETQYFGPGTRLLVL.

The genes are TRBV5-6 and TRBJ2-3; D possibly corresponds to TRBD2 (7 bases). The ends were cut back, 4 bases at V and 4 bases at J, with 22 bases in the middle. Germline CDR1 SGHDT, CDR2 YYEEEE. This CDR3 is built from 17 residues. This CDR3 reads CASSQLGGGGHADTQYF. The DNA for the CDR3 is TGTGCCAGCAGCCAACTTGGTGGGGGGGGGCATGCAGATACGCAGTATTTT.

The V and J genes are TRBV3-1 (or the pseudogene TRBV3-2) and TRBJ2-1, with 14 nucleotides matching TRBD2. There are 15 residues in the CDR3. CDR1 and CDR2 from the germline V gene are LGHDT and YNNKEL (reference sequence). J lost 9 bases, V lost 8 bases, and 9 bases had no gene match. The CDR3 loop reads CASGPGLAGGGEQFF. In nucleotides, the CDR3 is TGTGCCAGCGGGCCCGGACTAGCGGGAGGTGGTGAGCAGTTCTTC.

The table lists this clone with a few counts. V and J are TRBV20-1 and TRBJ2-1; TRBD2 matches 11 bases. Germline CDR1 DFQATT, CDR2 SNEGSKA (reference sequence). The CDR3 spans 18 residues. Trimming took 3 bases from V and 8 from J; bases not matched to a gene: 18. The CDR3 region is CSASGNTGLAGGPYEQFF. The DNA of the CDR3 is TGCAGTGCTAGTGGGAACACAGGGTTAGCGGGAGGGCCATATGAGCAGTTCTTC.

The chain carries TRBV7-2 and TRBJ1-2; 10 bases match TRBD1. The CDR3 totals 14 residues. Germline lookup yields CDR1 SGHTA and CDR2 FQGNSA. After removal of 4 bases from V and 3 bases from J, the junction contained 2 bases not matched to a gene. CDR3 protein: CASSSGTGDYGYTF. The DNA of the CDR3 is TGTGCCAGCAGCTCCGGGACAGGGGACTATGGCTACACCTTC.